A selection of T cell receptor beta chains follows, all from one sample in a study of identical twins. TCRdb reanalysed the 5' RACE reads using MiXCR and keeps one entry per CDR3 protein. The data contain 400,000 to 650,000 distinct CDR3 sequences, under 25% of them singletons. A further study also used this sample, focusing on T cells expressing NK-cell markers.

Sequencing was done on a sample of CD4+ T cells sorted from blood. All receptors come from a woman younger than 30 in good health. The CDR3 runs from the conserved cysteine through the conserved F or W. D genes are given only for firm matches. Size tells how often a clone was seen (once, few, many) or the class of an expanded clone, and some rows leave it out.

>TRBV4-3|many|-|17|TRBJ1-1
TGCGCCAGCAGCCCCCTTCAGGCTGGCGATGAGGACACTGAAGCTTTCTTT
CASSPLQAGDEDTEAFF
>TRBV20-1|-|-|14|TRBJ2-5
TGCAGTGCCCAGCACGCCTTGGGGCAGGAGACCCAGTACTTC
CSAQHALGQETQYF
>TRBV2|-|-|12|TRBJ2-7
TGTGCCAGCACTACGGACATCGCCGAGCAGTACTTC
CASTTDIAEQYF
>TRBV3-1|-|-|14|TRBJ1-1
TGTGCCAGCAGTCGGAGGGAGGGCGGGACTGAAGCTTTCTTT
CASSRREGGTEAFF
>TRBV20-1|-|-|13|TRBJ1-6
TGCAGTGCTAGAGGGGGGGGTGCTTCACCCCTCCACTTT
CSARGGGASPLHF
>TRBV6-5|-|-|15|TRBJ2-5
TGTGCCAGCAGTTACTCGAGGGACACCCAAGAGACCCAGTACTTC
CASSYSRDTQETQYF
>TRBV7-3|few|-|14|TRBJ1-1
TGTGCCAGCAGCTTAACTCCAGCGAACACTGAAGCTTTCTTT
CASSLTPANTEAFF
>TRBV5-1|few|TRBD2|14|TRBJ2-1
TGCGCCAGCTTGCTTGGCGGGGGGGAAAATGAGCAGTTCTTC
CASLLGGGENEQFF
>TRBV9|few|TRBD1|14|TRBJ1-6
TGTGCCAGCAGCGTAGAACAGGGGGATTCACCCCTCCACTTT
CASSVEQGDSPLHF
>TRBV3-1|few|-|12|TRBJ1-2
TGTGCCAGCAGCCAAGGAACAGCCGGCTACACCTTC
CASSQGTAGYTF
>TRBV12-3/TRBV12-4|few|-|15|TRBJ2-3
TGTGCCAGCACCGCGGGACTTATTGCCACAGATACGCAGTATTTT
CASTAGLIATDTQYF
>TRBV4-3|-|-|14|TRBJ2-1
TGCGCCAGCAGCCAGAGCCCGGGAAGGGATGAGCAGTTCTTC
CASSQSPGRDEQFF
>TRBV20-1|few|TRBD2|15|TRBJ2-7
TGCAGTCTTCTAGGGTCGGGACTAGCGGGATCCGAGCAGTACTTC
CSLLGSGLAGSEQYF
>TRBV19|-|TRBD1|15|TRBJ2-4
TGTGCCACTGATGACAGGGATTCGGCCAAAAACATTCAGTACTTC
CATDDRDSAKNIQYF
>TRBV6-2/TRBV6-3|-|-|16|TRBJ2-1
TGTGCCAGCAGTTACTTCGGGGGCCCAGTCTACAATGAGCAGTTCTTC
CASSYFGGPVYNEQFF
>TRBV29-1|many|-|11|TRBJ2-1
TGCAGCGTTTGGGGCGCCAATGAGCAGTTCTTC
CSVWGANEQFF
>TRBV20-1|few|TRBD2|15|TRBJ2-3
TGCAGTGCCCGTCGGCCGAGCGGGGGGGTTCGAACGCAGTATTTT
CSARRPSGGVRTQYF
>TRBV20-1|-|-|16|TRBJ2-1
TGCAGTGCTCCGCGGGACGGCGAATACTCCTACAATGAGCAGTTCTTC
CSAPRDGEYSYNEQFF
>TRBV20-1|-|-|13|TRBJ2-1
TGCAGTGCTAGGGGCCCCGTGAGGAATGAGCAGTTCTTC
CSARGPVRNEQFF
>TRBV29-1|few|-|11|TRBJ2-3
TGCAGCGCGGTGAAGACAGATACGCAGTATTTT
CSAVKTDTQYF
>TRBV4-3|few|-|13|TRBJ2-1
TGCGCCAGCAGCCAAGACGGGGCCAATGAGCAGTTCTTC
CASSQDGANEQFF
>TRBV6-2/TRBV6-3|few|TRBD1|16|TRBJ2-7
TGTGCCAGCAGTTACCCTGTGCGGACAGGGCCGAGGGAGCAGTACTTC
CASSYPVRTGPREQYF
>TRBV7-2|-|-|17|TRBJ2-7
TGTGCCAGCAGCCGCCCCCGGGGGTCCGGGGGTTCCTACGAGCAGTACTTC
CASSRPRGSGGSYEQYF
>TRBV20-1|once|-|16|TRBJ1-4
TGCAGTGCTAGTGGGCAGGCGGGTCTGGCTAATGAAAAACTGTTTTTT
CSASGQAGLANEKLFF
>TRBV5-5|few|-|12|TRBJ2-1
TGTGCCAGCAGCGTCCCCGGATATGAGCAGTTCTTC
CASSVPGYEQFF
>TRBV12-3/TRBV12-4|few|-|15|TRBJ1-5
TGTGCCAGCACCCTTCGCCGCGGCTTCAATCAGCCCCAGCATTTT
CASTLRRGFNQPQHF
>TRBV21-1|few|-|16|TRBJ1-5
TGTGCCAGCAGCAAAAAACAGGTCTATAGCAATCAGCCCCAGCATTTT
CASSKKQVYSNQPQHF
>TRBV20-1|few|-|13|TRBJ2-5
TGCAGTGCTCAGGACGGGGTTCAAGAGACCCAGTACTTC
CSAQDGVQETQYF
>TRBV20-1|few|-|11|TRBJ1-4
TGCAGTGCTAGTACTTTTGAAAAACTGTTTTTT
CSASTFEKLFF
>TRBV20-1|-|-|14|TRBJ1-5
TGCAGTGCTAGAGAGCGGCCCGTCCCTCAGCCCCAGCATTTT
CSARERPVPQPQHF
>TRBV6-2/TRBV6-3|few|-|15|TRBJ2-7
TGTGCCAGCAGTTCCCGGGTAAGGAGTACGTACGAGCAGTACTTC
CASSSRVRSTYEQYF
>TRBV20-1|-|-|13|TRBJ2-5
TGCAGTGGGAGTGAAGGGGAGGACGAGACCCAGTACTTC
CSGSEGEDETQYF
>TRBV12-3/TRBV12-4|many|-|13|TRBJ1-1
TGTGCCAGCAGTTTTATGGCGAACACTGAAGCTTTCTTT
CASSFMANTEAFF
>TRBV20-1|few|TRBD1|13|TRBJ2-7
TGCAGTGCTACCGGGACAGGGGGTACAGAGCAGTACTTC
CSATGTGGTEQYF
>TRBV5-5|many|-|15|TRBJ1-2
TGTGCCAGCAGCTTCGCACAGGGTGAGGCCTATGGCTACACCTTC
CASSFAQGEAYGYTF
>TRBV5-1|few|-|13|TRBJ1-2
TGCGCCAGCAGCAAGACAGTTCAGGAGGGCTACACCTTC
CASSKTVQEGYTF
>TRBV6-5|few|TRBD1|14|TRBJ2-1
TGTGCCAGCAGTTATCGGACAGGGTTTTCGTGGCAGTTCTTC
CASSYRTGFSWQFF
>TRBV20-1|-|TRBD2|16|TRBJ2-1
TGCAGTGCTAGAGTTTTCCTAGCGGGAGGGTACAATGAGCAGTTCTTC
CSARVFLAGGYNEQFF
>TRBV29-1|-|-|16|TRBJ2-1
TGCAGCGTTGAGTTTTTTGGCGGGGCCTCCTACAATGAGCAGTTCTTC
CSVEFFGGASYNEQFF
>TRBV3-1|many|TRBD1|12|TRBJ1-1
TGTGCCAGCAGTCGGACAGGGAATGAAGCTTTCTTT
CASSRTGNEAFF
>TRBV10-3|-|TRBD2|13|TRBJ2-5
TGTGCCATCATGCGGGGGGTTGGCGGGACCCAGTACTTC
CAIMRGVGGTQYF
>TRBV7-2|few|-|13|TRBJ2-1
TGTGCCAGCAGCTTAAGTTGGAGGGATGAGCAGTTCTTC
CASSLSWRDEQFF
>TRBV10-3|-|TRBD1|16|TRBJ2-7
TGTGCCATCACCCAAAACCCAGGACAGGGCTCTGCCGAGCAGTACTTC
CAITQNPGQGSAEQYF
>TRBV7-2|many|TRBD2|14|TRBJ2-1
TGTGCCAGCACCCACTTGGGACTAGTAGGTGAGCAGTTCTTC
CASTHLGLVGEQFF
>TRBV9|few|-|13|TRBJ2-1
TGTGCCAGCAGCGTAGGGTTCTGGGAGGAGCAGTTCTTC
CASSVGFWEEQFF